This T cell receptor beta chain was identified in a study of T cell responses to AZD1222 COVID-19 vaccine. The CDR3 is 12 residues long. Germline loops: CDR1 MDHEN, CDR2 SYDVKM. Trimming removed 5 bases from V and 8 bases from J, with 12 bases in between. Only in-frame clones appear in the TCRdb table, and some are missing; sequencing was by immunoSEQ multiplex PCR. The table records some 200,000 clones, around 90% of them present only once. The receptor's source is an adult in good health. The material sequenced was peripheral blood, taken on day 0 of AZD1222 vaccination. This chain connects TRBV28 to TRBJ1-1; D is uncertain. CDR3: CASSLKLLEAFF. CDR3 DNA: TGTGCCAGCAGTCTAAAACTCTTGGAAGCTTTCTTT.